This TCR beta chain was obtained from a study of T cell responses to AZD1222 COVID-19 vaccine. Sequencing was performed with immunoSEQ multiplex PCR; in TCRdb, only in-frame clones are kept and a portion is missing. Of roughly 55,000 clones listed, 89% were seen once; the top ten hold roughly 2%. With 0 bases removed from V and 4 bases from J, the gap between germline ends came to 10 bases. The CDR3 extends over 14 amino acids. Germline assignment: CDR1 LGHDT and CDR2 YNNKEL (reference sequence). V is TRBV3-1 (or the pseudogene TRBV3-2) and J is TRBJ2-7; D gene unclear. The sample in question was peripheral blood, obtained on day 0 of AZD1222 vaccination. The clonotype comes from an adult in good health. The CDR3 DNA reads as TGTGCCAGCAGCCAAGATATCGGATATTACGAGCAGTACTTC. Translation: CASSQDIGYYEQYF.